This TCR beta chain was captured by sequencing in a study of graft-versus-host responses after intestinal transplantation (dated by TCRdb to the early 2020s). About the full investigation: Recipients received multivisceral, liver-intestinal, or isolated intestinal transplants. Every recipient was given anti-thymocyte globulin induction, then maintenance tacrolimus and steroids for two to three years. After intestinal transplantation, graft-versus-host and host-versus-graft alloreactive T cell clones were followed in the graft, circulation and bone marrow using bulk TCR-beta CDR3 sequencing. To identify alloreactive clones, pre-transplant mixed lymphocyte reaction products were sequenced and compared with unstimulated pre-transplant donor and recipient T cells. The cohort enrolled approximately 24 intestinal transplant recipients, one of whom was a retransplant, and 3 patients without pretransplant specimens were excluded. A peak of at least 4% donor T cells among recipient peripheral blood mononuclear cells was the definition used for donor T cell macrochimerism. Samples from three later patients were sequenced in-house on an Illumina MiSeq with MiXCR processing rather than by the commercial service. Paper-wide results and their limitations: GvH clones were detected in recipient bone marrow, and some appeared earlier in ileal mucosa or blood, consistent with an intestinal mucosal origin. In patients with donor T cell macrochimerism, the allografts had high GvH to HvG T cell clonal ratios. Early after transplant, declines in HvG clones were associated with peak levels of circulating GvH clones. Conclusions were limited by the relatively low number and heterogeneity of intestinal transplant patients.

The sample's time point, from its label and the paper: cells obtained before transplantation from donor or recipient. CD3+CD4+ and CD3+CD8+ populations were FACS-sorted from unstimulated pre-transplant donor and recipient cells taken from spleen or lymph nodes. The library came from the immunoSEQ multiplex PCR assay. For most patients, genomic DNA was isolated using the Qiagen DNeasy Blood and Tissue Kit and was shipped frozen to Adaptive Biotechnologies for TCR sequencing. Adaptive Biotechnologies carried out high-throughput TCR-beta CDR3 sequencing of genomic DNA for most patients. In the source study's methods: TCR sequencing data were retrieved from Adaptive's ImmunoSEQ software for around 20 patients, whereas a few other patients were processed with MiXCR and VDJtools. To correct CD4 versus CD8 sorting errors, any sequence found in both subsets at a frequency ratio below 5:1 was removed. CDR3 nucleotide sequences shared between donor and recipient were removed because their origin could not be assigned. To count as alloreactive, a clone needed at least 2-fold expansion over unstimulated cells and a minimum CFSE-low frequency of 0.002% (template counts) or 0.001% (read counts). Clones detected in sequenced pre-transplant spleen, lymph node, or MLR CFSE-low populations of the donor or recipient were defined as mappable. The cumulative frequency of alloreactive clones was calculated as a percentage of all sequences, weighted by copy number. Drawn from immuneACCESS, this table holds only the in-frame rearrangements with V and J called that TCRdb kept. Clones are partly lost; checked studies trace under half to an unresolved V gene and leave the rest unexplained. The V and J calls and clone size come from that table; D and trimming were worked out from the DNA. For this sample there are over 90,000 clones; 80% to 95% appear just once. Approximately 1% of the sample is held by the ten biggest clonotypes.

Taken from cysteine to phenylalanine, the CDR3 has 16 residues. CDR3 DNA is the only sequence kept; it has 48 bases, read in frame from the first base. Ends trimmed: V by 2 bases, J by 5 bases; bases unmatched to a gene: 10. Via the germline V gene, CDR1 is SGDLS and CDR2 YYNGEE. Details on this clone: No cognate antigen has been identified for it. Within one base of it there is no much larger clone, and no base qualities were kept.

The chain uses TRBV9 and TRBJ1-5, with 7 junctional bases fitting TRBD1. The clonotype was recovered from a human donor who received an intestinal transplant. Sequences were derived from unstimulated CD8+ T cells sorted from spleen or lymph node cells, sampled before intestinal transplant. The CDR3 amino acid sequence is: CASSVILFRGDQPQHF. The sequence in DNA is TGTGCCAGCAGCGTGATTTTGTTCAGGGGGGATCAGCCCCAGCATTTT.